This TCR beta chain was sequenced during a study of T cell clonality in common variable immunodeficiency. Equal genomic DNA amounts from CVID and control samples were sequenced. Sequencing used immunoSEQ multiplex PCR; TCRdb keeps in-frame clones, though not all of them. The specimen has around 21,000 clones, none found just once. Findings and limits, study-wide: Common variable immunodeficiency TCR beta sequences reportedly had fewer deletions and N-nucleotide insertions. Repertoire-complication correlations in CVID were limited by patient heterogeneity. Fewer TCRbeta clones were shared among CVID subjects than controls.

This CDR3 has 16 amino acids. The germline gives CDR1 SSHAT, CDR2 FNYEAQ (reference sequence). Diagnosis required reduced IgG, IgA and/or IgM with specific antibody deficiency. This clone was counted between two and nine times. Its antigen is not identified. One end of the junction is discordant with germline, which a read error may explain. The read halts 3 residues ahead of the CDR3 end, with the missing end drawn from the germline J gene. Material: peripheral blood mononuclear cells. The genes are TRBV7-7 and TRBJ2-5; weak D call: TRBD1 (7 bases). The receptor was derived from a human donor with common variable immunodeficiency. The CDR3 sequence is CASSLNPGGFAETQYF. The CDR3 bases that were read are TGTGCTAGCAGCTTAAATCCAGGGGGGTTTGCAGAGACC. Variable domain in full (rest from reference TRBV7-7 and TRBJ2-5): GAGVSQSPRYKVTKRGQDVTLRCDPISSHATLYWYQQALGQGPEFLTYFNYEAQPDKSGLPSDRFSAERPEGSISTLTIQRTEQRDSAMYRCASSLNPGGFAETQYFGPGTRLLVL.